This TCR beta chain originates from a study of blood T cell repertoires in COVID-19. Clones were read by immunoSEQ multiplex PCR, and TCRdb kept only the in-frame ones, dropping some. The sample consists of about 270,000 clones, around 90% of them appearing once. The V and J ends lost 6 bases and 3 bases respectively, with 14 bases between them. CDR3 length equals 15 residues. Germline V gene data show CDR1 as MNHEY and CDR2 as SVGAGI. Residents of approximately 25 US areas, aged 18 to 89 years, made up the participants. A PCR-confirmed or clinician-diagnosed COVID-19 case had contacted exposed participants within 2 weeks of entry.

The genes are TRBV6-5 and TRBJ1-4; tentatively, D is TRBD1 (5 bases). The sequenced sample was PBMCs or T cells enriched from blood (not recorded which). This clonotype was obtained from a man aged 35-49 years who had been exposed to COVID-19. The CDR3 DNA is TGTGCCAGCAGCCGAGACAGCACCTCTAATGAAAAACTGTTTTTT. It yields the protein CASSRDSTSNEKLFF.